The 26 T cell receptor beta chains in this list originate from one sample, sequenced in a study of cytomegalovirus exposure and HLA in healthy donors. Clones were read by immunoSEQ multiplex PCR, and TCRdb kept only the in-frame ones, dropping some. The sample includes just over 65,000 clones, nearly 98% of them seen just once. The sample consisted of PBMCs. These receptors were obtained from a woman between 18 and 30 years old in good health and CMV-seropositive.

The rearrangement uses TRBV4-1 and TRBJ2-1; 7 bases match TRBD2. Germline CDR1 and CDR2: MGHRA and YSYEKL. This CDR3 contains 16 residues. V shed 3 bases and J 6 bases; nucleotides not matched to a gene: 11. As DNA, the CDR3 is TGCGCCAGCAGCCACCTCGGAGGGGACTACCTCAATGAGCAGTTCTTC. Its translation: CASSHLGGDYLNEQFF.

This sequence joins TRBV9 and TRBJ2-1; 8 bases are a match to TRBD2. This CDR3 comprises 18 residues. V dropped 4 bases and J dropped 6; count of bases not matched to a gene: 18. The germline V gene has CDR1 SGDLS and CDR2 YYNGEE. CDR3 coding DNA: TGTGCCAGCAGCCCTCGGGAGGGCGGGGGGTCCCTTCGCAATGAGCAGTTCTTC. Its translation: CASSPREGGGSLRNEQFF.

J is TRBJ1-4 and V is TRBV9; tentatively, D is TRBD1 (5 bases). Trimming pared 0 bases from V and 8 bases from J, leaving 14 bases between. Germline lookup yields CDR1 SGDLS and CDR2 YYNGEE. The CDR3 covers 15 residues. In nucleotides, the CDR3 is TGTGCCAGCAGCGTAGCCACAGGACCGGGCGAAAAACTGTTTTTT. It codes for CASSVATGPGEKLFF.

The rearrangement uses TRBV15 and TRBJ2-7; D perhaps matches TRBD2 (6 bases). Per the germline V gene, CDR1 is LNHNV and CDR2 is YYDKDF (reference sequence). The CDR3 consists of 15 residues. Between the trimmed V and J ends, which lost 1 base and 2 bases, there was a span of 12 bases. The CDR3 loop reads CATSRGAGRTYEQYF. The CDR3 DNA follows: TGTGCCACCAGCAGAGGGGCAGGGAGGACCTACGAGCAGTACTTC. Using reference TRBV15 and TRBJ2-7 for the parts outside the CDR3, the full variable domain is DAMVIQNPRYQVTQFGKPVTLSCSQTLNHNVMYWYQQKSSQAPKLLFHYYDKDFNNEADTPDNFQSRRPNTSFCFLDIRSPGLGDTAMYLCATSRGAGRTYEQYFGPGTRLTVT.

V and J are TRBV5-6 and TRBJ1-2; 10 bases line up with TRBD1. CDR1 is SGHDT and CDR2 is YYEEEE in the germline V gene. The CDR3 sequence is 15 residues long. Germline trimming cut 4 bases from V and 7 bases from J; bases unmatched to any gene: 10. CDR3 region: CASSQGTGASGGYTF. CDR3 nucleotide sequence: TGTGCCAGCAGCCAGGGGACAGGGGCAAGCGGTGGCTACACCTTC.

This chain joins TRBV7-8 and TRBJ2-5; TRBD1 matches at 8 bases. After removal of 5 bases from V and 4 bases from J, the junction contained 12 bases not matched to a gene. Looked up from germline, CDR1 is SGHVS and CDR2 is FQNEAQ. This CDR3 region has 16 residues. CDR3 residues: CASSPHHRQGAETQYF. The CDR3 DNA reads as TGTGCCAGCAGCCCCCACCATCGGCAGGGGGCAGAGACCCAGTACTTC. The complete variable domain, with remaining parts taken from reference TRBV7-8 and TRBJ2-5, reads GAGVSQSPRYKVAKRGQDVALRCDPISGHVSLFWYQQALGQGPEFLTYFQNEAQLDKSGLPSDRFFAERPEGSVSTLKIQRTQQEDSAVYLCASSPHHRQGAETQYFGPGTRLLVL.

This clone was found once. This sequence joins TRBV28 and TRBJ2-7; 7 positions match TRBD1. CDR3 length: 13 residues. J gave up 5 bases and V 8 bases, and 9 bases lay outside the gene matches. From germline, CDR1 is MDHEN and CDR2 SYDVKM. In nucleotides, the CDR3 is TGTGCCAGCGGTGACAGGGAATGGCACGAGCAGTACTTC. Residues: CASGDREWHEQYF.

The V gene is TRBV9, the J gene TRBJ2-7, with 9 positions matching TRBD1. This CDR3 comprises 13 residues. V dropped 3 bases and J dropped 3; count of bases not matched to a gene: 1. In germline, CDR1 is SGDLS, CDR2 YYNGEE. The CDR3 is CASSGQGDYEQYF. CDR3 DNA: TGTGCCAGCAGCGGACAGGGGGACTACGAGCAGTACTTC. Full variable domain (missing parts from reference TRBV9 and TRBJ2-7): DSGVTQTPKHLITATGQRVTLRCSPRSGDLSVYWYQQSLDQGLQFLIQYYNGEERAKGNILERFSAQQFPDLHSELNLSSLELGDSALYFCASSGQGDYEQYFGPGTRLTVT.

This chain connects TRBV27 to TRBJ2-7, with 8 bases lining up with TRBD1. The CDR3 consists of 16 residues. Germline CDR1 and CDR2: MNHEY and SMNVEV (reference sequence). The J segment lost 1 base and the V segment lost 5 bases, leaving 10 bases of the junction unmatched. CDR3 amino acids: CASSPEQGERSYEQYF. As DNA, the CDR3 is TGTGCCAGCAGTCCCGAACAGGGGGAAAGGTCCTACGAGCAGTACTTC.

The chain is built from TRBV10-3 and TRBJ2-5; D remains unclear. The CDR3 has 14 amino acids. V shed 2 bases and J shed 4 bases, with 11 bases lying between them. Per the germline V gene, CDR1 is ENHRY and CDR2 is SYGVKD. CDR3 sequence reads: CAISEGATLETQYF. The CDR3 coding sequence is TGTGCCATCAGTGAGGGTGCTACTTTAGAGACCCAGTACTTC.

V usage is TRBV7-8 and J usage is TRBJ2-7, with 7 positions matching TRBD1. Looked up from germline, CDR1 is SGHVS and CDR2 is FQNEAQ. This CDR3 is built from 16 residues. The V gene end was trimmed by 1 base and the J gene end by 0 bases; junction bases not matched to a gene: 6. The CDR3 spells CASSLVQGSSSYEQYF. The CDR3 nucleotides read TGTGCCAGCAGCTTAGTACAGGGGAGTAGCTCCTACGAGCAGTACTTC.

This clone was seen a few times. The CDR3 region is CASSLSGFPSTDTQYF. In DNA form, the CDR3 reads TGCGCCAGCAGTCTTAGCGGGTTCCCTAGCACAGATACGCAGTATTTT. The chain is built from TRBV5-1 and TRBJ2-3, with TRBD2 identical over 7 bases. Germline CDR1 is SGHRS and CDR2 is YFSETQ. V lost 5 bases and J lost 0; bases outside the gene matches: 9. CDR3 size: 16 residues.

The chain has TRBV28 and TRBJ1-5, with D unresolved. Germline assignment: CDR1 MDHEN and CDR2 SYDVKM. CDR3 size: 18 residues. The V end was cut by 3 bases, the J end by 3 bases, with 21 bases between. CDR3 nucleotide sequence: TGTGCCAGCAGTTTGTCAACTATGGCAGTCAGACTCAATCAGCCCCAGCATTTT. It encodes CASSLSTMAVRLNQPQHF.

This clone was seen once. One end of the junction fails to match germline, which may point to a read error. The chain employs TRBV30 and TRBJ1-2, with 11 bases identical to TRBD1. CDR1 is GTSNPN, CDR2 SVGIG, per germline (reference sequence). This CDR3 region has 14 residues. The CDR3 is CAWSVRGQGATRGF. CDR3 DNA sequence: TGTGCCTGGAGTGTACGTGGACAGGGGGCTACCCGGGGCTTC.

This clone was seen a single time. The CDR3, as DNA: TGTGCCATCAAGCAGGGGAACACTGAAGCTTTCTTT. Translation: CAIKQGNTEAFF. This chain joins TRBV10-3 and TRBJ1-1, with D tentatively TRBD1 (5 bases). The CDR3 length is 12 residues. The V gene lost 7 bases and the J gene lost 1 base, with 7 bases spanning the gap. Germline CDR1 reads ENHRY; CDR2 reads SYGVKD.

This chain joins TRBV10-3 and TRBJ2-4; the match to TRBD2 covers 7 bases. The trim removed 5 bases at V and 0 bases at J, leaving 13 bases unmatched. CDR1 is ENHRY and CDR2 is SYGVKD in the germline V gene. The CDR3 is made up of 18 amino acids. CDR3 sequence (DNA): TGTGCCATCAGTCCGACAGAACCTAGCGGACTAGCCAAAAACATTCAGTACTTC. Its protein is CAISPTEPSGLAKNIQYF.

This chain links TRBV10-3 with TRBJ2-3; weak D call: TRBD2 (5 bases). Germline CDR1 and CDR2: ENHRY and SYGVKD. CDR3 size: 12 residues. In DNA, the CDR3 is TGTGGGACTGTCTCTAGCACAGATACGCAGTATTTT. It encodes CGTVSSTDTQYF.

The DNA of the CDR3 is TGTGCCATCAGAGACAGAAACTCCTACGAGCAGTACTTC. This encodes CAIRDRNSYEQYF. The genes are TRBV10-3 and TRBJ2-7, with a possible D match to TRBD1 (5 bases). CDR1 and CDR2 from the germline V gene are ENHRY and SYGVKD. V was clipped by 6 bases and J by 0 bases, with 9 bases between them. The CDR3 runs 13 residues.

CDR3 DNA: TGTGCCAGCTCACCGGGACAGGGACACCCCTACGAGCAGTACTTC. Translating gives CASSPGQGHPYEQYF. J is TRBJ2-7 and V is TRBV18; 9 bases agree with TRBD1. The V gene end was trimmed by 3 bases and the J gene end by 2 bases; junction bases not matched to a gene: 5. The CDR3 covers 15 residues. The germline V gene encodes CDR1 KGHSH and CDR2 LQKENI.

The rearrangement uses TRBV4-1 and TRBJ1-1; 7 bases are shared with TRBD1. Germline CDR1 MGHRA, CDR2 YSYEKL. There are 18 residues in the CDR3. The V gene end was trimmed by 3 bases and the J gene end by 3 bases; junction bases not matched to a gene: 16. CDR3 sequence reads: CASSQLTGTEASHTEAFF. For the CDR3, the DNA is TGCGCCAGCAGCCAGCTTACCGGGACAGAGGCTTCTCACACTGAAGCTTTCTTT.

This clone was detected once. The chain joins TRBV5-1 to TRBJ1-3, with D hard to call. The CDR3 extends over 14 amino acids. Germline values: CDR1 SGHRS, CDR2 YFSETQ. Trimming removed 0 bases at V and 2 bases at J, with 6 bases between. CDR3 DNA sequence: TGCGCCAGCAGCTTGGTCGGGGCTGGAAACACCATATATTTT. Translated: CASSLVGAGNTIYF.

This rearrangement joins TRBV5-8 to TRBJ1-5; 11 positions match TRBD1. V lost 0 bases, J lost 5 bases, and 4 bases stayed unmatched. CDR3 length: 16 residues. Germline values: CDR1 SGHTS, CDR2 YDEGEE. Here the CDR3 DNA reads TGTGCCAGCAGCTTGGGGACAGGGGGCCCCGATCAGCCCCAGCATTTT. This sequence encodes CASSLGTGGPDQPQHF.

The genes are TRBV7-9 and TRBJ1-2, with a possible D match to TRBD1 (5 bases). The germline V and J ends were trimmed by 3 bases and 6 bases, with 11 bases remaining between them. This CDR3 comprises 13 residues. CDR1 and CDR2 (germline): SEHNR, FQNEAQ (reference sequence). The CDR3 DNA reads as TGTGCCAGCAGCTTTGGGGGGTTTGATGGCTACACCTTC. Its protein product is CASSFGGFDGYTF.

This chain links TRBV7-3 with TRBJ2-6; D might be TRBD1 (6 bases). CDR1 is SGHTA, CDR2 FQGTGA, per germline. V was shortened by 5 bases and J by 1 base, with 18 bases between the two germline ends. The CDR3 has 18 residues. The CDR3 reads CASSEQGTYRSGANVLTF. CDR3 DNA sequence: TGTGCCAGCAGCGAACAAGGGACATATCGATCTGGGGCCAACGTCCTGACTTTC.

The chain is built from TRBV19 and TRBJ2-6; D is perhaps TRBD1 (6 bases). The V end lost 6 bases, the J end lost 4 bases, and 16 bases lay between the germline ends. The CDR3 runs to 16 residues. CDR1 is LNHDA and CDR2 is SQIVND in the germline V gene (reference sequence). CDR3 residues: CASSPTGKTGANVLTF. CDR3 coding DNA: TGTGCCAGTAGCCCAACAGGGAAAACGGGGGCCAACGTCCTGACTTTC.

CDR3 loop: CASSPDAGGRRNEQFF. CDR3 DNA sequence: TGTGCCAGCAGCCCGGATGCGGGAGGGCGGCGGAATGAGCAGTTCTTC. The chain joins TRBV5-5 to TRBJ2-1, with 9 bases fitting TRBD2. This CDR3 has 16 residues. The germline V gene encodes CDR1 SGHKS and CDR2 YYEKEE (reference sequence). V was pared by 4 bases and J by 7 bases, with 12 bases of the junction left unmatched.